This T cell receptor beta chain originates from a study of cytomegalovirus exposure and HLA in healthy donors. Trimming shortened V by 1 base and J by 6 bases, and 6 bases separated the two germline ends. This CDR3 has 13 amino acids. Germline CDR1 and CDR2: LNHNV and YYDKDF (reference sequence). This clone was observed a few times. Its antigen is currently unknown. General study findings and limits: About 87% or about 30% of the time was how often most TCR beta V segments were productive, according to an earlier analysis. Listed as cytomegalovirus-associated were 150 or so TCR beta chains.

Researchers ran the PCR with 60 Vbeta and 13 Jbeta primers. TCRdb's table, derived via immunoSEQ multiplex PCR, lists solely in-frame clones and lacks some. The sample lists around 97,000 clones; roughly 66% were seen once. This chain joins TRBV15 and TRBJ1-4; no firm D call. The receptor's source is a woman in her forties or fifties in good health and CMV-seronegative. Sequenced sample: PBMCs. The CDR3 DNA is TGTGCCACCAGCAGAGTTACAGATGAAAAACTGTTTTTT. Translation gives CATSRVTDEKLFF.